Below are 17 T cell receptor beta chains sequenced from a single sample in a study of blood T cells in healthy people across ages. Combining a sample-barcoded 5' primer with a J-beta primer mix, a second PCR ran for roughly 6 to 12 cycles. MiXCR was run by TCRdb on the 5' RACE reads, yielding one entry per CDR3 protein. Of 650,000 to 1,000,000 distinct CDR3 sequences in the sample, around 34% were seen once. Sample: blood. All receptors come from a man younger than 35 in good health.

Many counts were recorded for this clonotype. The chain combines TRBV4-1 with TRBJ2-3; 8 bases match TRBD1. The CDR3 is made up of 13 amino acids. From germline, CDR1 is MGHRA and CDR2 YSYEKL. The V segment lost 4 bases and the J segment 8 bases; nucleotides outside the gene matches: 5. The CDR3 bases are TGCGCCAGCAGCCCATTACAGGGGGGTACGCAGTATTTT. Its translation is CASSPLQGGTQYF.

The chain couples TRBV7-2 to TRBJ2-4; D may correspond to TRBD1 or TRBD2 (5 bases each). This CDR3 is built from 12 residues. Germline CDR1 reads SGHTA; CDR2 reads FQGNSA. The V and J ends lost 0 bases and 15 bases respectively, with 12 bases between them. In DNA, the CDR3 is TGTGCCAGCAGCTTAGCTACCGGGACGCCGTACTTC. Protein sequence: CASSLATGTPYF.

The V and J genes are TRBV6-5 and TRBJ2-3, with 9 bases aligning to TRBD1. With 7 bases clipped from V and 5 bases from J, the junction kept 10 bases outside the gene matches. The CDR3 consists of 15 residues. CDR1 and CDR2 (germline): MNHEY, SVGAGI. CDR3 nucleotides: TGTGCCAGCACCCCGGGACAGGGAGGGGGAGATACGCAGTATTTT. This codes for CASTPGQGGGDTQYF.

This clonotype occurred a few times. Sequence at one end of the junction differs from germline and may be a read error. The V and J genes are TRBV7-9 and TRBJ1-2; D is perhaps TRBD1 (5 bases). Looked up from germline, CDR1 is SEHNR and CDR2 is FQNEAQ (reference sequence). The CDR3 covers 13 residues. CDR3 DNA: TGTGCCGGCAGCTTAGGCCAGGGTTACGGCTACACCTTC. Its translation: CAGSLGQGYGYTF.

The CDR3 sequence: CASSLRLSVRLDRGSSYNEQYF. The CDR3 coding sequence is TGTGCCAGCAGTTTACGTCTGTCCGTCAGATTAGACCGGGGGAGCTCCTACAATGAGCAGTACTTC. V is TRBV12-3 or TRBV12-4 and J is TRBJ2-1, with a weak D call TRBD2 (6 bases). The end of the DNA is better explained by TRBJ2-7, so the J call may be wrong. The CDR3 has 22 amino acids.

This clonotype was seen a few times. This sequence joins TRBV5-6 and TRBJ2-1; D remains ambiguous. This CDR3 contains 13 residues. The germline gives CDR1 SGHDT, CDR2 YYEEEE. Trimming cost V 2 bases and J 5 bases, with 8 bases left between them. CDR3 region: CASSLARNNEQFF. CDR3 DNA sequence: TGTGCCAGCAGCTTAGCGCGGAACAATGAGCAGTTCTTC. Full variable domain (remainder filled in from reference TRBV5-6 and TRBJ2-1): DAGVTQSPTHLIKTRGQQVTLRCSPKSGHDTVSWYQQALGQGPQFIFQYYEEEERQRGNFPDRFSGHQFPNYSSELNVNALLLGDSALYLCASSLARNNEQFFGPGTRLTVL.

This clonotype has more than one count but fewer than ten. The genes are TRBV21-1 and TRBJ2-1; the table's TRBD2 call for D was not verified on the DNA. TRBV21-1 is listed as a pseudogene. CDR3 length: 17 residues. The CDR3 here is CASSRRPQEIRDDEQFF. CDR3 nucleotides: TGTGCCAGCAGCAGACGGCCCCAGGAGATACGTGACGATGAGCAGTTCTTC.

Ten or more counts support this clonotype. The chain couples TRBV12-3 or TRBV12-4 to TRBJ2-1, with TRBD2 matching 13 bases. CDR3 length equals 14 residues. V shed 5 bases, J shed 11 bases, and the junction held 6 bases outside the gene matches. The CDR3 DNA follows: TGTGCCAGCAGTGCCGGGACTAGCGGGGCCAAGCAGTTCTTC. Residues: CASSAGTSGAKQFF.

This clonotype was detected only a few times. This chain links TRBV28 with TRBJ1-5; the match to TRBD1 covers 8 bases. This CDR3 comprises 15 residues. The germline gives CDR1 MDHEN, CDR2 SYDVKM. V trimming: 5 bases; J trimming: 4 bases; junction bases outside the gene matches: 7. The CDR3: CASSGTGDINQPQHF. CDR3 nucleotide sequence: TGTGCCAGCAGTGGGACAGGAGACATTAATCAGCCCCAGCATTTT.

This clonotype came up once. The chain is built from TRBV12-3 or TRBV12-4 and TRBJ2-3; D is possibly TRBD2 (6 bases). This CDR3 comprises 17 residues. V shed 2 bases and J shed 2 bases, with 17 bases lying between them. As DNA, the CDR3 is TGTGCCAGCAGTTTATACCAAGCGGGTATGAACACAGATACGCAGTATTTT. This translates into CASSLYQAGMNTDTQYF.

About this clonotype itself: A much larger clonotype is one base distant, so this may be a read error. The V and J genes are TRBV5-6 and TRBJ2-7; D gene unclear. The V gene lost 0 bases and the J gene lost 7 bases, with 14 bases spanning the gap. CDR3 size: 14 residues. CDR1 SGHDT and CDR2 YYEEEE come from the germline V gene. The CDR3 DNA reads TGTGCCAGCAGCTTGGGGGCTACCAATAATGAGCAGTACTTC. This codes for CASSLGATNNEQYF.

The V gene is TRBV27, the J gene TRBJ2-3; D is perhaps TRBD1 or TRBD2 (5 bases each). V gave up 8 bases and J gave up 4 bases, with 16 bases separating them. The CDR3 consists of 14 residues. Germline V gives CDR1 MNHEY, CDR2 SMNVEV (reference sequence). The CDR3 nucleotides are TGTGCCAGCCTAAACCGAGGGGAGTCAGATACGCAGTATTTT. Its protein product is CASLNRGESDTQYF.

This clonotype is a singleton in its sample. This sequence may be a read error, since a much larger clone differs from it by one base. This chain uses TRBV7-8 with TRBJ2-7, with no clear D. The tail of the sequence fits TRBJ2-1 better, so the J call may be wrong. Germline V gene data show CDR1 as SGHVS and CDR2 as FQNEAQ. The CDR3 extends over 13 amino acids. The CDR3: CASSPNKYNKQFF. Here the CDR3 DNA reads TGTGCCAGCAGCCCTAATAAATACAATAAGCAGTTCTTC.

There are a few counts of this clonotype. The chain is built from TRBV7-9 and TRBJ2-7; 8 positions agree with TRBD2. The V and J ends lost 7 bases and 4 bases, in that order; junction bases with no gene match: 6. CDR1 SEHNR and CDR2 FQNEAQ come from the germline V gene (reference sequence). This CDR3 spans 13 amino acids. CDR3 sequence: CASIPGGAYEQYF. The CDR3 DNA reads TGTGCCAGCATCCCCGGGGGGGCGTACGAGCAGTACTTC.

The chain has TRBV7-2 and TRBJ1-2; D may be TRBD1 (6 bases). Looked up from germline, CDR1 is SGHTA and CDR2 is FQGNSA. The CDR3 is 13 residues long. V was shortened by 4 bases and J by 6 bases, with 12 bases between the two germline ends. For the CDR3, the DNA is TGTGCCAGCAGCTCCTCCACAGGGAATGGCTACACCTTC. Translating gives CASSSSTGNGYTF.

The chain has TRBV5-1 and TRBJ1-1; tentatively, D is TRBD1 (6 bases). CDR3 size: 20 residues. Per germline, CDR1 SGHRS and CDR2 YFSETQ. V lost 0 bases and J 5 bases, leaving 29 bases between the germline ends. The CDR3 bases are TGCGCCAGCAGCTTGGTTCCGGCAGGGGCCCATGGTGAAGGGGGGACTGAAGCTTTCTTT. This codes for CASSLVPAGAHGEGGTEAFF.

This clonotype was recorded at least ten times. The chain couples TRBV15 to TRBJ2-4; D possibly matches TRBD1 or TRBD2 (5 bases each). Germline values: CDR1 LNHNV, CDR2 YYDKDF (reference sequence). Between the trimmed V and J ends, which lost 8 bases and 2 bases, there was a span of 10 bases. The length of the CDR3 is 13 residues. This CDR3 is CATLEGSKNIQYF. CDR3 sequence (DNA): TGTGCCACCCTTGAGGGGTCCAAAAACATTCAGTACTTC.